This T cell receptor beta chain was recorded in a study of blood T cells in healthy people across ages. Whole-study results and caveats: Any conclusive comparison of naive versus antigen-experienced cells was prevented by using unsorted PBMCs. The authors considered diversity estimates from one million T cells to be underestimates.

Regarding this clonotype: Its antigen is still unknown.

A J-beta primer mix and a sample-barcoded 5' primer were used in a second PCR of roughly 6 to 11 cycles. In TCRdb, the 5' RACE reads were re-called with MiXCR into one record per CDR3 protein. The top ten hold 35% to 40% of the sample, which has about 640,000 distinct CDR3 sequences, 45% to 65% seen once. V lost 1 base to trimming and J lost 5 bases, with 11 bases between them. The germline CDR1 and CDR2 sequences are MNHNS and SASEGT. The CDR3 runs 14 residues. Sequenced input: blood. This TCR was recovered from a man aged 60 to 75 in good health. The chain carries TRBV6-1 and TRBJ1-2; D is undetermined. Here the CDR3 DNA reads TGTGCCAGCAGTGAAGATGTCAGTTCATATGGCTACACCTTC. It translates to CASSEDVSSYGYTF.